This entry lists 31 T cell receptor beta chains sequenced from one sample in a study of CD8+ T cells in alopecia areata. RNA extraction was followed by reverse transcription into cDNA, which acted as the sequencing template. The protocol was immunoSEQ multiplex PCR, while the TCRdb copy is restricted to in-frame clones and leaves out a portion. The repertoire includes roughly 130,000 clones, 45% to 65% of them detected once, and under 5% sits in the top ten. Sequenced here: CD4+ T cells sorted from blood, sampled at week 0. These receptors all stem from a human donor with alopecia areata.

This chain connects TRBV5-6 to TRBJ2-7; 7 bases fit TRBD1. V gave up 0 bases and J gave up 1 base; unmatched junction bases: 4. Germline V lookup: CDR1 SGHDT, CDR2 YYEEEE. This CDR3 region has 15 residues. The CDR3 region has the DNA TGTGCCAGCAGCTTGGTCGGGACAGCTTCCTACGAGCAGTACTTC. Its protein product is CASSLVGTASYEQYF.

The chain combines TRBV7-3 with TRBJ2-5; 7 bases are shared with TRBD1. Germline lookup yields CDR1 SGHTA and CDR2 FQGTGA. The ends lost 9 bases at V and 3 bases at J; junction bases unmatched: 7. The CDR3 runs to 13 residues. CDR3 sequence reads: CASGRGGKETQYF. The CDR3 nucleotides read TGTGCCAGTGGTCGAGGGGGCAAAGAGACCCAGTACTTC.

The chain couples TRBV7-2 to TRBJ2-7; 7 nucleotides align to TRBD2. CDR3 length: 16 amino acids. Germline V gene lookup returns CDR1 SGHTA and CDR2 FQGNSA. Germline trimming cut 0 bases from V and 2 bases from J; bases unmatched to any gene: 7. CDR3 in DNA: TGTGCCAGCAGCTTAGCGGTCGGCGGGGGACCCTACGAGCAGTACTTC. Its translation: CASSLAVGGGPYEQYF. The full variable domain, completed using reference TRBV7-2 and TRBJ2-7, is GAGVSQSPSNKVTEKGKDVELRCDPISGHTALYWYRQSLGQGLEFLIYFQGNSAPDKSGLPSDRFSAERTGGSVSTLTIQRTQQEDSAVYLCASSLAVGGGPYEQYFGPGTRLTVT.

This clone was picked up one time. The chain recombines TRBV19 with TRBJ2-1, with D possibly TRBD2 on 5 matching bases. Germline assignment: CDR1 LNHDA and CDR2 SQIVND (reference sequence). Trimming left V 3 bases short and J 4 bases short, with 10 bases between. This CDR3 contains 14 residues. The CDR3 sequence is CASSIGVPYNEQFF. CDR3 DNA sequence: TGTGCCAGTAGTATCGGGGTCCCGTACAATGAGCAGTTCTTC.

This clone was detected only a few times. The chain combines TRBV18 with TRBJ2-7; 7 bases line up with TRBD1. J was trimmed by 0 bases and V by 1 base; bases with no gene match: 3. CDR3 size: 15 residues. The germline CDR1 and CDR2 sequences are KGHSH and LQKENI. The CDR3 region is CASSPQGQSSYEQYF. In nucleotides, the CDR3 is TGTGCCAGCTCACCACAGGGACAGAGCTCCTACGAGCAGTACTTC.

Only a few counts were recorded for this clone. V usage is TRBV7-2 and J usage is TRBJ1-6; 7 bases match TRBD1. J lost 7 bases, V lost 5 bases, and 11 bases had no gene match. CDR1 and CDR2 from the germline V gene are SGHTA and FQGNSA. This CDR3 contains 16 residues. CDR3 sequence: CASSPTQGRRNSPLHF. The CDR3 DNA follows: TGTGCCAGCAGCCCCACACAGGGGAGGAGAAATTCACCCCTCCACTTT.

In nucleotides, the CDR3 is TGCGCCAGCAGCCAACCTGACTCCGTTTGGGGCTACACCTTC. Its translation is CASSQPDSVWGYTF. The J gene is TRBJ1-2, the V gene TRBV4-1; D call uncertain. The CDR3 loop spans 14 amino acids. CDR1 and CDR2 (germline): MGHRA, YSYEKL. Deletions cut 2 bases from V and 8 bases from J, with 15 bases between.

In DNA, the CDR3 is TGTGCCAGCAGTGCCGTCGGTGCAACTAATGAAAAACTGTTTTTT. Translated, it gives CASSAVGATNEKLFF. This sequence joins TRBV6-6 and TRBJ1-4; D remains ambiguous. CDR3 length equals 15 residues. The V end was cut by 5 bases, the J end by 0 bases, with 10 bases between. Germline values: CDR1 MNHNY, CDR2 SVGAGI (reference sequence).

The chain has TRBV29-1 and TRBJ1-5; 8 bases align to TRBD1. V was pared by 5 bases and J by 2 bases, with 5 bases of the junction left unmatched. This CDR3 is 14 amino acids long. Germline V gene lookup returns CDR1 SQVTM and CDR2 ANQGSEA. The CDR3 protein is CSVSDRGGNQPQHF. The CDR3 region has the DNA TGCAGCGTTTCAGACAGGGGCGGCAATCAGCCCCAGCATTTT.

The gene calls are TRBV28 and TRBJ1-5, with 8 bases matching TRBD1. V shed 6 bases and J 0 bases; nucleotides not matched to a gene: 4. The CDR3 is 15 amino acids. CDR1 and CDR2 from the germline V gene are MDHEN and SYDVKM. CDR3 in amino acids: CASSSTGASNQPQHF. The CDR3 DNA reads TGTGCCAGCAGCTCGACAGGGGCTAGCAATCAGCCCCAGCATTTT.

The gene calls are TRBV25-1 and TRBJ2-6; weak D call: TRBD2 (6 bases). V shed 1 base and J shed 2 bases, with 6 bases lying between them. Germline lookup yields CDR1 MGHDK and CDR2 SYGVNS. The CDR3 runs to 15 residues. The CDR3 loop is CASSEWRAGANVLTF. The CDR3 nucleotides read TGTGCCAGCAGTGAATGGAGGGCTGGGGCCAACGTCCTGACTTTC. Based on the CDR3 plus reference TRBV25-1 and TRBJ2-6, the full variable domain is EADIYQTPRYLVIGTGKKITLECSQTMGHDKMYWYQQDPGMELHLIHYSYGVNSTEKGDLSSESTVSRIRTEHFPLTLESARPSHTSQYLCASSEWRAGANVLTFGAGSRLTVL.

CDR3 in amino acids: CATSSDHRRLAGANEQFF. In DNA, the CDR3 is TGTGCCACCAGCAGTGACCACCGGCGGCTAGCGGGGGCCAATGAGCAGTTCTTC. The chain is built from TRBV15 and TRBJ2-1; TRBD2 matches 10 bases. Losses at the gene ends were 3 bases for V and 6 bases for J; bases not matched to a gene: 14. The CDR3 runs to 18 residues. The germline V gene encodes CDR1 LNHNV and CDR2 YYDKDF (reference sequence).

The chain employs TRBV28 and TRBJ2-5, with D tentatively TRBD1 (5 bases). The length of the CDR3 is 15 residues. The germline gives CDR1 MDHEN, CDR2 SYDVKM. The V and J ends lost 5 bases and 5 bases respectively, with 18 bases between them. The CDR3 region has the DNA TGTGCCAGCAGTGCTCGACAGTCCGGGCGGGAGACCCAGTACTTC. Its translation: CASSARQSGRETQYF.

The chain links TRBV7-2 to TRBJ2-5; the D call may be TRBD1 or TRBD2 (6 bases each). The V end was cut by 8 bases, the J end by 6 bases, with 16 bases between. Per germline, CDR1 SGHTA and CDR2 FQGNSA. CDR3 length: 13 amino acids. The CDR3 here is CASSFGGGKTQYF. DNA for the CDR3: TGTGCCAGCTCCTTCGGGGGCGGGAAGACCCAGTACTTC.

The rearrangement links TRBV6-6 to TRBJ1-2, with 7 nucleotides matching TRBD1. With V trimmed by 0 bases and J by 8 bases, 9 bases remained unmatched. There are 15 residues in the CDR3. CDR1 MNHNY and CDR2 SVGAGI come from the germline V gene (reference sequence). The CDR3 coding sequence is TGTGCCAGCAGTTACTCCGACAGGGTTTTGCGCGGCTACACCTTC. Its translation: CASSYSDRVLRGYTF.

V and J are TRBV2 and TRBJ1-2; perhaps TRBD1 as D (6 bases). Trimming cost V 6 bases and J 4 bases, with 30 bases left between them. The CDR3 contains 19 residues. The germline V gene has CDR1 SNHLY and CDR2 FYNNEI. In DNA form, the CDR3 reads TGTGCCAGCAGGGGGACAACCCTAGACCCCCCCTACTTTCGCTATGGCTACACCTTC. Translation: CASRGTTLDPPYFRYGYTF.

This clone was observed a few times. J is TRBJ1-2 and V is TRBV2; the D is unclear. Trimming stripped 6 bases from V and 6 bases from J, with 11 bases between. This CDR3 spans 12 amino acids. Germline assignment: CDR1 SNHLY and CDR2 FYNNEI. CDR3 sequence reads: CASRGVEHGYTF. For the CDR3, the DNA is TGTGCCAGCAGGGGAGTAGAACATGGCTACACCTTC.

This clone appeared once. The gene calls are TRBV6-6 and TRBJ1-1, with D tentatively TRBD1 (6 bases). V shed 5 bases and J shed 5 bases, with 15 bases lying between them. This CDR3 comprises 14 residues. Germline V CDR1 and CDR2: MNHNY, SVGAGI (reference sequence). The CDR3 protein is CASSLGRGGTEAFF. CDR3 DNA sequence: TGTGCCAGCAGTCTGGGCAGGGGTGGTACTGAAGCTTTCTTT.

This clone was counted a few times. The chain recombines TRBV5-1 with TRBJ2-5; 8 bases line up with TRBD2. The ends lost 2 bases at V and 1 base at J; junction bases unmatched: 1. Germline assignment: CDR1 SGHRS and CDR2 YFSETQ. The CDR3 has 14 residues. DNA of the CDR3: TGCGCCAGCAGCTTCGCGGGAGGCCAAGAGACCCAGTACTTC. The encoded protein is CASSFAGGQETQYF. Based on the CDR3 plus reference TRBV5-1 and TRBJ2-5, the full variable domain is KAGVTQTPRYLIKTRGQQVTLSCSPISGHRSVSWYQQTPGQGLQFLFEYFSETQRNKGNFPGRFSGRQFSNSRSEMNVSTLELGDSALYLCASSFAGGQETQYFGPGTRLLVL.

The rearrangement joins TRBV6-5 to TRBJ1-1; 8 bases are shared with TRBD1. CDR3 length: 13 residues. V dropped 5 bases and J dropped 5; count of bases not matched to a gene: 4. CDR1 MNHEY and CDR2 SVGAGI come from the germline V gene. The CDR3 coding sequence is TGTGCCAGCAGTCAGGGGGCTTGGACTGAAGCTTTCTTT. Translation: CASSQGAWTEAFF.

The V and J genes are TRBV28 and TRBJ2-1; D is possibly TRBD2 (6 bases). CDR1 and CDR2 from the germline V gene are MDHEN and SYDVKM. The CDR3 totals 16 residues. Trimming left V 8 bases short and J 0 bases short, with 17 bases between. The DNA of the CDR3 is TGTGCCAGCGCGGGGCAGGACGAGAGCTCCTACAATGAGCAGTTCTTC. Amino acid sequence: CASAGQDESSYNEQFF.

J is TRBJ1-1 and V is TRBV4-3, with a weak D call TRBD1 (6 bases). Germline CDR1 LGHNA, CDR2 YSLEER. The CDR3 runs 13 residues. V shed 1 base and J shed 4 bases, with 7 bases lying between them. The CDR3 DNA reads TGCGCCAGCAGCCAAGTACAGGGCACTGAAGCTTTCTTT. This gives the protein CASSQVQGTEAFF.

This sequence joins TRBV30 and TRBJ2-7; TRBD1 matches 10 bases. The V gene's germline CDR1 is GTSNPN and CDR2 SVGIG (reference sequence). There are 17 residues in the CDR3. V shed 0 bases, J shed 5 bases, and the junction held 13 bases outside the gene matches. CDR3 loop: CAWSVKPVGTGANEQYF. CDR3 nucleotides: TGTGCCTGGAGTGTTAAGCCGGTAGGGACAGGGGCGAACGAGCAGTACTTC.

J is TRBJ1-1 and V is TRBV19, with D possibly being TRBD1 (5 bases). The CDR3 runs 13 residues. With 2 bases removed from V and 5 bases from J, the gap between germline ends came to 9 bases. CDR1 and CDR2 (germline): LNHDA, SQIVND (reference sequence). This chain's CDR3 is CASSIRGVTEAFF. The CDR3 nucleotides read TGTGCCAGTAGTATAAGAGGGGTGACTGAAGCTTTCTTT.

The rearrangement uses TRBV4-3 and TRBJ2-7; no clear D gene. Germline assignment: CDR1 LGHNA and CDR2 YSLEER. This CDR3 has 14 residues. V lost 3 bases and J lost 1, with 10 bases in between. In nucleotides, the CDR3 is TGCGCCAGCAGCCACGCTGACTTTTCCTACGAGCAGTACTTC. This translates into CASSHADFSYEQYF.

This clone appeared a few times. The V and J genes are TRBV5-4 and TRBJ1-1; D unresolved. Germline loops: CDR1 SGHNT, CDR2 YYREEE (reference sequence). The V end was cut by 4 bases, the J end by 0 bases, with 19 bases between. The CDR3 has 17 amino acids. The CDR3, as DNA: TGTGCCAGCAGCCAATCCGGGCAGGCTCTGATGAACACTGAAGCTTTCTTT. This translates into CASSQSGQALMNTEAFF. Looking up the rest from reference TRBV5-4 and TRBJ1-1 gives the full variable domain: ETGVTQSPTHLIKTRGQQVTLRCSSQSGHNTVSWYQQALGQGPQFIFQYYREEENGRGNFPPRFSGLQFPNYSSELNVNALELDDSALYLCASSQSGQALMNTEAFFGQGTRLTVV.

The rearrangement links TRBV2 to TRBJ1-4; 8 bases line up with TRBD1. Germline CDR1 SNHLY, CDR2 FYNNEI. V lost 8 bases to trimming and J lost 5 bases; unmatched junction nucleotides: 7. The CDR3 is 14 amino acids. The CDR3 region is CASCSGGANEKLFF. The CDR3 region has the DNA TGTGCCAGCTGCTCAGGGGGCGCGAATGAAAAACTGTTTTTT.

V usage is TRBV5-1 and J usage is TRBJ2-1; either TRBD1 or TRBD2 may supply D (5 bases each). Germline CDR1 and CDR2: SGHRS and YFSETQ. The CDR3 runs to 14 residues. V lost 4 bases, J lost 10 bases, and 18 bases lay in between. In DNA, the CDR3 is TGCGCCAGCAGCATTGAGGGGTCGGGACGAGAGCAGTTCTTC. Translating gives CASSIEGSGREQFF.

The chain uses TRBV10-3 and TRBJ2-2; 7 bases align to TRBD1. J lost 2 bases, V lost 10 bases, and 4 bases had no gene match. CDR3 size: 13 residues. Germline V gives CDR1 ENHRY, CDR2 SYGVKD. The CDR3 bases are TGTGCCACTTACAGGGGAAACACCGGGGAGCTGTTTTTT. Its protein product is CATYRGNTGELFF.

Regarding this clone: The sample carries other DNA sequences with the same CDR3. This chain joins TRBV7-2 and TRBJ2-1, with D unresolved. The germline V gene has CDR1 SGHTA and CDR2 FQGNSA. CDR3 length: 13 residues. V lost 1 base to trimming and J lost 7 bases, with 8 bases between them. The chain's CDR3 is CASSLGVENEQFF. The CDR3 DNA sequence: TGTGCCAGCAGCTTAGGTGTTGAGAATGAGCAGTTCTTC. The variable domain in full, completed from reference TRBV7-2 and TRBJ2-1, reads GAGVSQSPSNKVTEKGKDVELRCDPISGHTALYWYRQSLGQGLEFLIYFQGNSAPDKSGLPSDRFSAERTGGSVSTLTIQRTQQEDSAVYLCASSLGVENEQFFGPGTRLTVL.

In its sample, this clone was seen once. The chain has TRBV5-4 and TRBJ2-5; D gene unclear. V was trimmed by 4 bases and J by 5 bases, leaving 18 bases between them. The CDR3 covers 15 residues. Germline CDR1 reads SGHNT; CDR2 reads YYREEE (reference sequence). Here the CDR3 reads CASSPTAVARETQYF. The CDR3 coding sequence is TGTGCCAGCAGCCCTACCGCGGTGGCCCGGGAGACCCAGTACTTC.